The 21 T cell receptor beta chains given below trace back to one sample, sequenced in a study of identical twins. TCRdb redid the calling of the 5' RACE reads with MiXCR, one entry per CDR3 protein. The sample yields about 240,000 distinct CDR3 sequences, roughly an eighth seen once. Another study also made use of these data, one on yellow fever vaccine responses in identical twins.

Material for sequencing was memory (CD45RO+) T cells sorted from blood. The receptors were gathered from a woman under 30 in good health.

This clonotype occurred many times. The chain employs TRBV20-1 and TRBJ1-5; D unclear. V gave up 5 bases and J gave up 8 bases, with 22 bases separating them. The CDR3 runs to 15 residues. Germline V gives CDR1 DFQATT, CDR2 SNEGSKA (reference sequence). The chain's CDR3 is CSASADSLGRKPQHF. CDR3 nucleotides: TGCAGTGCTTCAGCGGACTCCTTGGGAAGGAAGCCCCAGCATTTT.

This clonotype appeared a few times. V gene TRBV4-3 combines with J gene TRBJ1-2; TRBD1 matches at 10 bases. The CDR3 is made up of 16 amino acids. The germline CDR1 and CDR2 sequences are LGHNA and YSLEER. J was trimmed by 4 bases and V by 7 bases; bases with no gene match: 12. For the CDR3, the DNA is TGCGCCAGCATCCTTGCCGGGACAGGGGACCTCTATGGCTACACCTTC. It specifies CASILAGTGDLYGYTF.

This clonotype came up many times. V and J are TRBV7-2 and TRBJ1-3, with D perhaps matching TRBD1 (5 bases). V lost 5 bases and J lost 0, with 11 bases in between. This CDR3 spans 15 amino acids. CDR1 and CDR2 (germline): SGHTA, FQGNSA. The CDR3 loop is CASSLRQFSGNTIYF. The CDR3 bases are TGTGCCAGCAGCCTCCGACAGTTCTCTGGAAACACCATATATTTT. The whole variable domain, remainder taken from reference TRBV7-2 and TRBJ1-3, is GAGVSQSPSNKVTEKGKDVELRCDPISGHTALYWYRQSLGQGLEFLIYFQGNSAPDKSGLPSDRFSAERTGGSVSTLTIQRTQQEDSAVYLCASSLRQFSGNTIYFGEGSWLTVV.

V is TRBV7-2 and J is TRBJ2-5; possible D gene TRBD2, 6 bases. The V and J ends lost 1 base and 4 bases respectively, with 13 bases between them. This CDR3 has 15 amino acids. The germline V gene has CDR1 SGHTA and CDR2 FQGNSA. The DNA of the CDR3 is TGTGCCAGCAGCTTAGTTTCGGGAGATCGAGAGACCCAGTACTTC. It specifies CASSLVSGDRETQYF.

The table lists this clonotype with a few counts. The CDR3 region is CASRDRIYSGNTIYF. The DNA of the CDR3 is TGTGCCAGCAGAGACAGGATTTACTCTGGAAACACCATATATTTT. The V and J genes are TRBV12-3 or TRBV12-4 and TRBJ1-3; tentatively, D is TRBD1 (6 bases). Trimming pared 6 bases from V and 0 bases from J, leaving 12 bases between. This CDR3 comprises 15 residues.

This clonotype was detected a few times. In DNA form, the CDR3 reads TGTGCCAGCAGCTTAGTAGCGGTAGCGAGGGAGCAGTACTTC. It translates to CASSLVAVAREQYF. The chain carries TRBV7-2 and TRBJ2-7, with D possibly matching TRBD2 (6 bases). V was clipped by 1 base and J by 7 bases, with 14 bases between them. CDR1 and CDR2 (germline): SGHTA, FQGNSA. There are 14 residues in the CDR3.

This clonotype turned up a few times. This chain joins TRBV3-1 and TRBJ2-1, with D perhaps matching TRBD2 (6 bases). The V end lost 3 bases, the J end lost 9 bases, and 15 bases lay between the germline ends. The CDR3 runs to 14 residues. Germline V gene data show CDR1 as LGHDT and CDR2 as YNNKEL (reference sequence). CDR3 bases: TGTGCCAGCAGCCAGGCGCTCGGGGGTGTTGAGCAGTTCTTC. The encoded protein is CASSQALGGVEQFF.

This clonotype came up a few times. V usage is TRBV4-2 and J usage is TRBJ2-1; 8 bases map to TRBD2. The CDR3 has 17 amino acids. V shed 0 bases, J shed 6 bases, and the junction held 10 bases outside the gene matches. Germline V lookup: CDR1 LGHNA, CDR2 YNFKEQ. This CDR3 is CASSQDNGVAGSNEQFF. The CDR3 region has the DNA TGTGCCAGCAGCCAAGATAATGGGGTAGCGGGGTCCAATGAGCAGTTCTTC.

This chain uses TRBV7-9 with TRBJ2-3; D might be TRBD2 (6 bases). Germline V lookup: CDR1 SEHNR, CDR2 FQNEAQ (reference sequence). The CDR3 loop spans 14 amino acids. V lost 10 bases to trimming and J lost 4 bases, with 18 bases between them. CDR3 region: CAISGLNIADTQYF. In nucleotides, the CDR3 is TGTGCCATTTCGGGACTCAACATCGCAGATACGCAGTATTTT. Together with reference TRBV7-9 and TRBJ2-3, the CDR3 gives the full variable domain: DTGVSQNPRHKITKRGQNVTFRCDPISEHNRLYWYRQTLGQGPEFLTYFQNEAQLEKSRLLSDRFSAERPKGSFSTLEIQRTEQGDSAMYLCAISGLNIADTQYFGPGTRLTVL.

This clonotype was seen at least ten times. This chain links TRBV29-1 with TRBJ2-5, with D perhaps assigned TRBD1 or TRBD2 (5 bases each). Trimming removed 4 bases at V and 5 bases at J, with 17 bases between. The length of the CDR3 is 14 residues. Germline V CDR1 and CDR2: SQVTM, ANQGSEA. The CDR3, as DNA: TGCAGCGTTGCGACAGCCAAAGGCGGGGAGACCCAGTACTTC. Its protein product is CSVATAKGGETQYF.

In DNA form, the CDR3 reads TGTGCCAGCAGCCTCAGGGGGTACACTGAAGCTTTCTTT. Protein product: CASSLRGYTEAFF. V and J are TRBV7-8 and TRBJ1-1; 7 nucleotides line up with TRBD1. The CDR3 is made up of 13 amino acids. V shed 5 bases, J shed 3 bases, and the junction held 3 bases outside the gene matches. Germline-derived CDR1 and CDR2 are SGHVS and FQNEAQ.

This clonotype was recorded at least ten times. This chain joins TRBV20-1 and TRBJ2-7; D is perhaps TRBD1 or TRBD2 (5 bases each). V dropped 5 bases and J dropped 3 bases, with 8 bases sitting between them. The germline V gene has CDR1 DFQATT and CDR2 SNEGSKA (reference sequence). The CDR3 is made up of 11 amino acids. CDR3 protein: CSARDDYEQYF. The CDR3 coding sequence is TGCAGTGCTCGGGACGACTACGAGCAGTACTTC.

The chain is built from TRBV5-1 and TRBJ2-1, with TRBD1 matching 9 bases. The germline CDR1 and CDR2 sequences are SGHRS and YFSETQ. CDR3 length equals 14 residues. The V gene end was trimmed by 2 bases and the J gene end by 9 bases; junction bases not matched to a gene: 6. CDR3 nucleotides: TGCGCCAGCAGCTTATTCACAGGGGGCGGTGAGCAGTTCTTC. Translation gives CASSLFTGGGEQFF.

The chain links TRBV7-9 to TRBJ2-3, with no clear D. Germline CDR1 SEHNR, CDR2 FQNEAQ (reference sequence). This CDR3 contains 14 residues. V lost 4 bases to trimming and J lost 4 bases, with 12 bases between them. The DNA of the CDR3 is TGTGCCAGCAGCTCCCACTATAGGTCAGATACGCAGTATTTT. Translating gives CASSSHYRSDTQYF.

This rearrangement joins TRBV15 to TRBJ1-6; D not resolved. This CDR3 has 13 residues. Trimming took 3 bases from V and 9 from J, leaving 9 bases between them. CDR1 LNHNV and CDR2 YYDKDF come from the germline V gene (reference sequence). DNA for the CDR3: TGTGCCACCAGCAGGGAGGGTGGTTCACCCCTCCACTTT. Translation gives CATSREGGSPLHF.

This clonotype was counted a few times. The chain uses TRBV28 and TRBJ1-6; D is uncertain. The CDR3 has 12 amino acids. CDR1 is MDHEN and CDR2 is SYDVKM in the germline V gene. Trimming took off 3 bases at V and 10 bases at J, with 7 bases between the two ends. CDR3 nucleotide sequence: TGTGCCAGCAGTTTGAGTACATCACCCCTCCACTTT. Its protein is CASSLSTSPLHF.

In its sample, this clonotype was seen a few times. CDR3 region: CASSPQTSGRTSSYEQYF. The CDR3 region has the DNA TGCGCCAGCAGCCCGCAGACTAGCGGGAGGACCTCCTCCTACGAGCAGTACTTC. V and J are TRBV5-1 and TRBJ2-7; 13 positions agree with TRBD2. Germline loops: CDR1 SGHRS, CDR2 YFSETQ. The CDR3 runs 18 residues. V dropped 4 bases and J dropped 0; count of bases not matched to a gene: 10. Full variable domain (rest looked up from reference TRBV5-1 and TRBJ2-7): KAGVTQTPRYLIKTRGQQVTLSCSPISGHRSVSWYQQTPGQGLQFLFEYFSETQRNKGNFPGRFSGRQFSNSRSEMNVSTLELGDSALYLCASSPQTSGRTSSYEQYFGPGTRLTVT.

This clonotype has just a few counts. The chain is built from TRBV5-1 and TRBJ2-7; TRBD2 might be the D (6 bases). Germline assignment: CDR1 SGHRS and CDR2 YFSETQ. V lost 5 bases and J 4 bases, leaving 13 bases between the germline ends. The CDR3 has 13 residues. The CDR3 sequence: CASSSEGLYEQYF. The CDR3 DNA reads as TGCGCCAGCAGTTCGGAGGGCCTATACGAGCAGTACTTC.

The CDR3 DNA is TGCAGTGCTAGAGACGCTAGCGGAACGGGAGATACGCAGTATTTT. Amino acids: CSARDASGTGDTQYF. This chain joins TRBV20-1 and TRBJ2-3; 7 bases are shared with TRBD2. Germline trimming cut 0 bases from V and 5 bases from J; bases unmatched to any gene: 8. Per the germline V gene, CDR1 is DFQATT and CDR2 is SNEGSKA (reference sequence). The CDR3 length is 15 residues.

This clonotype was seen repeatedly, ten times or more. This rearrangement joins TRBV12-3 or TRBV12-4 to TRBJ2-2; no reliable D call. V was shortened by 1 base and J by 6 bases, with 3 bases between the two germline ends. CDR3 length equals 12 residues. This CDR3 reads CASSLVPGELFF. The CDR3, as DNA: TGTGCCAGCAGTTTAGTTCCCGGGGAGCTGTTTTTT.

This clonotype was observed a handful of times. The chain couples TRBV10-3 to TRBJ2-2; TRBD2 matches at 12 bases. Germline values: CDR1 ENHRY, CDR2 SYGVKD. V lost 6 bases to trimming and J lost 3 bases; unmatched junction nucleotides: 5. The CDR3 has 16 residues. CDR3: CAIRASGRADTGELFF. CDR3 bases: TGTGCCATCAGGGCTAGCGGGAGGGCGGACACCGGGGAGCTGTTTTTT.